Below are 25 T cell receptor beta chains sequenced from a single sample in a study of neoadjuvant anti-PD-1 for oral cavity cancer. Repertoires were generated with immunoSEQ multiplex PCR, while TCRdb's copy carries only in-frame clones and drops some. The data contain about 14,000 clones, 60% to 80% of them singletons. Sequences were derived from PBMCs, sampled before nivolumab (anti-PD-1) treatment. The receptors come from a person between 35 and 79 years old with oral cavity squamous cell carcinoma.

This chain joins TRBV6-1 and TRBJ2-3; a possible D gene is TRBD1 (5 bases). The CDR3 consists of 16 residues. The ends were cut back, 2 bases at V and 0 bases at J, with 12 bases in the middle. Germline V lookup: CDR1 MNHNS, CDR2 SASEGT. This chain's CDR3 is CASSERQGGSTDTQYF. The CDR3, as DNA: TGTGCCAGCAGTGAACGTCAGGGCGGTAGCACAGATACGCAGTATTTT.

The chain is built from TRBV10-1 and TRBJ2-2, with D unresolved. The V end was cut by 7 bases, the J end by 0 bases, with 9 bases between. This CDR3 is 14 amino acids long. Germline V CDR1 and CDR2: WNHNN, SYGVQD (reference sequence). The CDR3 spells CASMRLANTGELFF. For the CDR3, the DNA is TGCGCCAGCATGAGGCTAGCGAACACCGGGGAGCTGTTTTTT.

V and J are TRBV12-5 and TRBJ2-7, with D maybe TRBD1 (6 bases). The germline CDR1 and CDR2 sequences are LGHNT and FRNRAP. With 4 bases removed from V and 1 base from J, the gap between germline ends came to 14 bases. CDR3 size: 15 residues. The CDR3 DNA sequence: TGTGCTAGTGGTTCCCGACAGGAACCTTCCTACGAGCAGTACTTC. It encodes CASGSRQEPSYEQYF.

The chain couples TRBV28 to TRBJ1-2, with D perhaps TRBD1 (6 bases). The CDR3 length is 12 residues. V was cut by 7 bases and J by 3 bases, with 9 bases left in between. Germline CDR1 reads MDHEN; CDR2 reads SYDVKM. The CDR3 here is CASKAGDYGYTF. Here the CDR3 DNA reads TGTGCCAGCAAGGCAGGGGACTATGGCTACACCTTC.

This chain connects TRBV4-1 to TRBJ1-4; 9 nucleotides agree with TRBD1. The ends lost 4 bases at V and 2 bases at J; junction bases unmatched: 2. The CDR3 runs 15 residues. Germline loops: CDR1 MGHRA, CDR2 YSYEKL. The DNA of the CDR3 is TGCGCCAGCAGCCTTGGGACAGGGACTAATGAAAAACTGTTTTTT. Encoded protein: CASSLGTGTNEKLFF.

The genes are TRBV7-2 and TRBJ2-1; no reliable D call. CDR3 length: 10 residues. With 3 bases removed from V and 6 bases from J, the gap between germline ends came to 0 bases. The germline V gene encodes CDR1 SGHTA and CDR2 FQGNSA. CDR3 DNA: TGTGCCAGCAGCTTCAATGAGCAGTTCTTC. Residues: CASSFNEQFF.

This clone has just a few counts. This sequence joins TRBV28 and TRBJ1-1; D gene unclear. V lost 5 bases, J lost 7 bases, and 8 bases lay in between. In germline, CDR1 is MDHEN, CDR2 SYDVKM. CDR3 length: 11 residues. The CDR3 protein is CASSLELEAFF. The CDR3 DNA is TGTGCCAGCAGTCTGGAGCTTGAAGCTTTCTTT.

This chain's CDR3 is CASARQGITGELFF. The CDR3 nucleotides read TGTGCCAGCGCCCGGCAGGGGATCACCGGGGAGCTGTTTTTT. The chain employs TRBV2 and TRBJ2-2, with D maybe TRBD1 (6 bases). CDR1 is SNHLY, CDR2 FYNNEI, per germline. The CDR3 totals 14 residues. V lost 8 bases to trimming and J lost 4 bases, with 14 bases between them.

The chain uses TRBV2 and TRBJ1-5; a weak D match, TRBD1 (6 bases). The germline V and J ends were trimmed by 3 bases and 1 base, with 10 bases remaining between them. The germline V gene has CDR1 SNHLY and CDR2 FYNNEI. This CDR3 is 15 amino acids long. Here the CDR3 reads CASSEGTGSNQPQHF. CDR3 nucleotide sequence: TGTGCCAGCAGTGAGGGCACAGGGAGCAATCAGCCCCAGCATTTT.

The chain has TRBV11-2 and TRBJ1-2, with 8 nucleotides matching TRBD1. The ends lost 4 bases at V and 2 bases at J; junction bases unmatched: 6. The CDR3 covers 15 residues. The germline CDR1 and CDR2 sequences are SGHAT and FQNNGV. The CDR3 protein is CASSSLTGANYGYTF. In nucleotides, the CDR3 is TGTGCCAGCAGCTCACTGACAGGGGCCAACTATGGCTACACCTTC.

The chain carries TRBV28 and TRBJ1-2, with D perhaps matching TRBD1 (5 bases). There are 11 residues in the CDR3. Trimming took off 7 bases at V and 5 bases at J, with 8 bases between the two ends. Germline loops: CDR1 MDHEN, CDR2 SYDVKM. The CDR3 coding sequence is TGTGCCAGCATTCAGGGATATGGCTACACCTTC. It specifies CASIQGYGYTF.

The chain couples TRBV5-6 to TRBJ2-3; 10 bases line up with TRBD1. Losses at the gene ends were 1 base for V and 3 bases for J; bases not matched to a gene: 8. The CDR3 has 17 residues. Germline V gene lookup returns CDR1 SGHDT and CDR2 YYEEEE. The CDR3 is CASSLWTGGIITDTQYF. DNA for the CDR3: TGTGCCAGCAGCTTGTGGACAGGGGGTATTATAACAGATACGCAGTATTTT.

V usage is TRBV9 and J usage is TRBJ1-1; D not resolved. Germline V lookup: CDR1 SGDLS, CDR2 YYNGEE. CDR3 length equals 15 residues. Trimming shortened V by 0 bases and J by 1 base, and 10 bases separated the two germline ends. CDR3 region: CASSVGKAGNTEAFF. The CDR3 DNA sequence: TGTGCCAGCAGCGTAGGAAAGGCAGGGAACACTGAAGCTTTCTTT. The full variable domain, its missing parts supplied by reference TRBV9 and TRBJ1-1, is DSGVTQTPKHLITATGQRVTLRCSPRSGDLSVYWYQQSLDQGLQFLIQYYNGEERAKGNILERFSAQQFPDLHSELNLSSLELGDSALYFCASSVGKAGNTEAFFGQGTRLTVV.

This clone has only a few counts. The chain uses TRBV19 and TRBJ1-4; the match to TRBD1 covers 12 bases. The V gene's germline CDR1 is LNHDA and CDR2 SQIVND (reference sequence). Trimming took 6 bases from V and 1 from J; bases not matched to a gene: 3. The CDR3 has 16 amino acids. The DNA of the CDR3 is TGTGCCAGTAGCGGGACAGGGGGCTTAACTAATGAAAAACTGTTTTTT. Translated, it gives CASSGTGGLTNEKLFF.

The table lists this clone with a few counts. The genes are TRBV4-1 and TRBJ2-2; TRBD2 might be the D (5 bases). The CDR3 consists of 15 residues. The ends were cut back, 1 base at V and 4 bases at J, with 10 bases in the middle. Germline CDR1 is MGHRA and CDR2 is YSYEKL. The CDR3 loop reads CASSQGETITGELFF. The CDR3 DNA reads as TGCGCCAGCAGCCAAGGGGAGACGATCACCGGGGAGCTGTTTTTT.

This clone was counted between two and nine times. The genes are TRBV9 and TRBJ1-5; possible D gene TRBD1, 6 bases. The V gene lost 0 bases and the J gene lost 0 bases, with 16 bases spanning the gap. The CDR3 is made up of 18 amino acids. Germline values: CDR1 SGDLS, CDR2 YYNGEE. The CDR3 is CASSVDAGAPYSNQPQHF. The CDR3 bases are TGTGCCAGCAGCGTAGACGCAGGGGCTCCTTATAGCAATCAGCCCCAGCATTTT.

The CDR3 nucleotides are TGTGCCAGCAGCCCCGGGACAGGGGGGTATGGCTACACCTTC. This gives the protein CASSPGTGGYGYTF. The chain uses TRBV9 and TRBJ1-2; 11 nucleotides match TRBD1. Germline V gene sequence: CDR1 SGDLS, CDR2 YYNGEE. The V gene end was trimmed by 4 bases and the J gene end by 5 bases; junction bases not matched to a gene: 4. CDR3 length: 14 residues. Full variable domain (outside the CDR3, taken from reference TRBV9 and TRBJ1-2): DSGVTQTPKHLITATGQRVTLRCSPRSGDLSVYWYQQSLDQGLQFLIQYYNGEERAKGNILERFSAQQFPDLHSELNLSSLELGDSALYFCASSPGTGGYGYTFGSGTRLTVV.

The gene calls are TRBV2 and TRBJ2-2; no firm D call. Trimming stripped 6 bases from V and 6 bases from J, with 8 bases between. CDR3 length: 12 amino acids. Germline values: CDR1 SNHLY, CDR2 FYNNEI. The CDR3, as DNA: TGTGCCAGCAGCACCTTAGCCGGGGAGCTGTTTTTT. This codes for CASSTLAGELFF.

This chain connects TRBV7-6 to TRBJ2-7; D possibly uses TRBD1 or TRBD2 (7 bases each). Deletions cut 2 bases from V and 5 bases from J, with 16 bases between. The length of the CDR3 is 15 residues. Per the germline V gene, CDR1 is SGHVS and CDR2 is FNYEAQ. CDR3 sequence: CASSLNRGGSHEQYF. CDR3 in DNA: TGTGCCAGCAGCTTAAACAGGGGAGGGTCCCACGAGCAGTACTTC.

This chain joins TRBV11-2 and TRBJ2-7; D remains ambiguous. This CDR3 spans 13 amino acids. CDR1 and CDR2 (germline): SGHAT, FQNNGV. Between the trimmed V and J ends, which lost 3 bases and 6 bases, there was a span of 12 bases. The chain's CDR3 is CASSFPGRPEQYF. The CDR3 DNA reads TGTGCCAGCAGCTTCCCCGGTCGCCCCGAGCAGTACTTC.

The sample holds a few counts of this clone. The chain combines TRBV19 with TRBJ1-1, with D perhaps TRBD1 (6 bases). CDR1 and CDR2 (germline): LNHDA, SQIVND (reference sequence). The CDR3 totals 14 residues. V lost 6 bases, J lost 6 bases, and 17 bases lay in between. The CDR3 nucleotides are TGTGCCAGTAGGATACAGGGAGGTTTCTCTGAAGCTTTCTTT. Its protein is CASRIQGGFSEAFF.

The chain carries TRBV6-1 and TRBJ1-2; TRBD1 might be the D (6 bases). Germline lookup yields CDR1 MNHNS and CDR2 SASEGT. Trimming pared 0 bases from V and 2 bases from J, leaving 10 bases between. The CDR3 is 15 amino acids. This CDR3 is CASSEASTGNYGYTF. DNA for the CDR3: TGTGCCAGCAGTGAAGCGTCCACAGGGAACTATGGCTACACCTTC.

This clone was seen only a few times. The chain uses TRBV30 and TRBJ1-5; 7 nucleotides align to TRBD1. V gave up 0 bases and J gave up 7 bases; unmatched junction bases: 9. The germline V gene encodes CDR1 GTSNPN and CDR2 SVGIG (reference sequence). The CDR3 totals 15 residues. The CDR3 nucleotides are TGTGCCTGGAGTGTACGGAGTGCAGGGGGACAGCCCCAGCATTTT. This translates into CAWSVRSAGGQPQHF.

V gene TRBV7-9 combines with J gene TRBJ2-2; D gene ambiguous. The germline V gene has CDR1 SEHNR and CDR2 FQNEAQ (reference sequence). Trimming removed 1 base at V and 10 bases at J, with 7 bases between. This CDR3 region has 12 residues. The CDR3 protein is CASSLGPPELFF. The DNA of the CDR3 is TGTGCCAGCAGCTTAGGGCCTCCGGAGCTGTTTTTT.

V and J are TRBV11-3 and TRBJ2-6; D uncertain. This CDR3 has 15 residues. Trimming removed 5 bases from V and 0 bases from J, with 8 bases in between. CDR1 is SGHNT, CDR2 YENEEA, per germline. The CDR3 coding sequence is TGTGCCAGCAGCCCCTCACACTCTGGGGCCAACGTCCTGACTTTC. Residues: CASSPSHSGANVLTF.